This record looks at one TCR beta chain sequence and its context. As processed by the authors: Reference gene primer amplification gave estimated nucleated cell counts. Profiling relied on immunoSEQ multiplex PCR, and the TCRdb table lists in-frame clones only, not all of them. From that table come the V and J calls and clone size; the DNA was used to work out D and trimming. The sample lists about 31,000 clones; about nine tenths were seen once. This entry comes from a study of blood T cell repertoires in COVID-19. Study at large: The samples span acute and convalescent COVID-19 from the United States, Italy and Spain. T cells, B-cell-depleted T cells, or PBMCs supplied cDNA or gDNA.

CDR1 and CDR2 (germline): GTSNPN, SVGIG (reference sequence). The ends were cut back, 1 base at V and 2 bases at J, with 14 bases in the middle. The CDR3 has 15 amino acids. Sequencing used peripheral blood. This chain links TRBV30 with TRBJ1-1; TRBD1 is a possible D gene (5 bases). The receptor's source is a human donor in a cohort sampled during active COVID-19. CDR3 sequence reads: CAWSEAQGLNTEAFF. DNA of the CDR3: TGTGCCTGGAGTGAGGCGCAGGGCCTAAACACTGAAGCTTTCTTT. The variable domain in full, with the rest retrieved from reference TRBV30 and TRBJ1-1, is SQTIHQWPATLVQPVGSPLSLECTVEGTSNPNLYWYRQAAGRGLQLLFYSVGIGQISSEVPQNLSASRPQDRQFILSSKKLLLSDSGFYLCAWSEAQGLNTEAFFGQGTRLTVV.